The rows below give T cell receptor beta chains drawn from one sample of a study of graft-versus-host responses after intestinal transplantation. These TCRs are of unknown antigen specificity. Data came from immunoSEQ multiplex PCR; TCRdb stores just in-frame clones and leaves some out. The table records about 90,000 clones, approximately 92% of them present only once. Here the sequenced sample was unstimulated CD8+ T cells sorted from spleen or lymph node cells, taken before transplant. Receptor source: a human donor who was the organ donor for an intestinal transplant. CDR3s include the opening cysteine and the closing phenylalanine or tryptophan. A D gene is named only where the DNA matches it firmly. Clone sizes are given selectively: once, few, many, or a class where the clone is expanded.

>TRBV2|TRBJ2-2|once|TRBD2
TGTGCCAGCAGCGCTGGACTAGCCGGCGGGGAGCTGTTTTTT
CASSAGLAGGELFF
>TRBV5-1|TRBJ2-7|NA|TRBD1
TGCGCCAGCAGCTTACGAGGGGGCCAGGACGAGCAGTACTTC
CASSLRGGQDEQYF
>TRBV9|TRBJ2-7|NA|TRBD2
TGTGCCAGCAGCTTCGGAGGGGGACTAGCAGACTACGAGCAGTACTTC
CASSFGGGLADYEQYF
>TRBV15|TRBJ1-2|once|NA
TGTGCCACCAGCAGAGAGGCAGGATACTATGGCTACACCTTC
CATSREAGYYGYTF
>TRBV12-5|TRBJ1-2|NA|NA
TGTGCTAGTGGTTTGGAAGAAAGCGGGGGCTACACCTTC
CASGLEESGGYTF
>TRBV5-1|TRBJ1-2|NA|NA
TGCGCCAGCAGCTTGTACGGGGAGAGGAATGGCTACACCTTC
CASSLYGERNGYTF
>TRBV5-5|TRBJ1-2|NA|NA
TGTGCCAGCAGCCTGGATGGTGGAGGGTACCACTATGGCTACACCTTC
CASSLDGGGYHYGYTF
>TRBV5-4|TRBJ1-2|NA|NA
TGTGCCAGCAGCTTGGCCAGCGACTATGGCTACACCTTC
CASSLASDYGYTF
>TRBV28|TRBJ2-7|NA|TRBD1
TGTGCCAGCAGTTTCGAGACAGGGAAGGAAGCCTACGAGCAGTACTTC
CASSFETGKEAYEQYF
>TRBV9|TRBJ2-7|NA|NA
TGTGCCAGCAGCGTTGCCCCAGGCCGAACGTACGAGCAGTACTTC
CASSVAPGRTYEQYF
>TRBV7-2|TRBJ2-7|NA|NA
TGTGCCAGCAGCTTCTTTCTGGGGAGCCCTTACGAGCAGTACTTC
CASSFFLGSPYEQYF
>TRBV30|TRBJ2-1|NA|NA
TGTGCCTGGAATCGGGGATCCTACAATGAGCAGTTCTTC
CAWNRGSYNEQFF
>TRBV7-8|TRBJ2-3|NA|TRBD2
TGTGCCAGCAGCTCCCTGACTAGCGGAACAGATACGCAGTATTTT
CASSSLTSGTDTQYF
>TRBV5-1|TRBJ2-1|once|TRBD1
TGCGCCAGCAGTCTTCGGACAGGGCTTACCTCCTACAATGAGCAGTTCTTC
CASSLRTGLTSYNEQFF
>TRBV28|TRBJ2-3|NA|TRBD2
TGTGCCAGCACGGCGGGGGGCAACACGTTCGATACGCAGTATTTT
CASTAGGNTFDTQYF
>TRBV11-2|TRBJ2-7|NA|TRBD2
TGTGCCAGCAGCTTACTCGGGAGGGCAGGCGAGCAGTACTTC
CASSLLGRAGEQYF
>TRBV5-1|TRBJ2-7|NA|NA
TGCGCCAGCAGCTTGGGGGGAGGATACGAGCAGTACTTC
CASSLGGGYEQYF
>TRBV5-6|TRBJ1-6|few|NA
TGTGCCAGCAGCTCAAAGACAGGCTATGGACCCCTCCACTTT
CASSSKTGYGPLHF
>TRBV7-8|TRBJ2-7|NA|NA
TGTGCCAGCAGCTTAGTTGTTGTGGTTGCCAGCGACGAGCAGTACTTC
CASSLVVVVASDEQYF
>TRBV5-4|TRBJ2-5|NA|TRBD2
TGTGCCAGCTCGAGGGGACTAGCACAAGAGACCCAGTACTTC
CASSRGLAQETQYF
>TRBV9|TRBJ2-3|NA|NA
TGTGCCAGCAACATCCGGGACTCGAGCACAGATACGCAGTATTTT
CASNIRDSSTDTQYF
>TRBV7-9|TRBJ2-5|NA|TRBD2
TGTGCCAGCAGCTTCCAGACTAGCGGGGATCGGGAGACCCAGTACTTC
CASSFQTSGDRETQYF
>TRBV7-9|TRBJ2-1|NA|NA
TGTGCCAGCAGCCCAGGGGTTCCTGAGCAGTTCTTC
CASSPGVPEQFF
>TRBV11-2|TRBJ1-2|NA|NA
TGTGCCAGCAGCCCGAACGGATATAGCAGTTGGCCTTATGGCTACACCTTC
CASSPNGYSSWPYGYTF
>TRBV28|TRBJ1-2|NA|NA
TGTGCCACCAGCTTTGGGGGGGACCCACTATACTATGGCTACACCTTC
CATSFGGDPLYYGYTF
>TRBV7-9|TRBJ2-1|NA|TRBD1
TGTGCCAGCAGCGGACAGGGGGCGCAGGTTGAGCAGTTCTTC
CASSGQGAQVEQFF
>TRBV6-6|TRBJ2-7|NA|NA
TGTGCCAGCAGTTACTCAGGAGTCTACGAGCAGTACTTC
CASSYSGVYEQYF
>TRBV19|TRBJ2-2|NA|NA
TGTGCCAGTAGTAACAGCAGAGACACCGGGGAGCTGTTTTTT
CASSNSRDTGELFF
>TRBV7-9|TRBJ1-2|NA|TRBD1
TGTGCCAGCAGCCTCCAGGGACAGCCCTATGGCTACACCTTC
CASSLQGQPYGYTF
>TRBV25-1|TRBJ1-2|NA|NA
TGTGCCAGCAGTGACCCGGCGTTGCGGTATGGCTACACCTTC
CASSDPALRYGYTF
>TRBV15|TRBJ2-2|NA|NA
TGTGCCACCAGCAGAGAACGCCTACAGACGAACACCGGGGAGCTGTTTTTT
CATSRERLQTNTGELFF
>TRBV9|TRBJ2-7|NA|NA
TGTGCCAGCAGCGGTGTTCCGGGAGCCTCCTACGAGCAGTACTTC
CASSGVPGASYEQYF
>TRBV19|TRBJ2-7|NA|NA
TGTGCCAGTAGTATGTGGCCTCTGAACGTGAGCGACACAGGGATCTCCTACGAGCAGTACTTC
CASSMWPLNVSDTGISYEQYF
>TRBV28|TRBJ2-7|NA|TRBD2
TGTGCCAGCAGTTATCATACTAGCGGGATCGGACTCCGCTACGAGCAGTACTTC
CASSYHTSGIGLRYEQYF
>TRBV6-1|TRBJ1-2|NA|TRBD1
TGTGCCAGCAGTGCTAGGACAGGGACGCCCTATGGCTACACCTTC
CASSARTGTPYGYTF
>TRBV7-9|TRBJ1-1|once|NA
TGTGCCAGCAGCTTCCCCACAGGGCCGAACACTGAAGCTTTCTTT
CASSFPTGPNTEAFF
>TRBV15|TRBJ2-1|NA|NA
TGTGCCACCAGCAGACCCCTAGAGAGCTCCTACAATGAGCAGTTCTTC
CATSRPLESSYNEQFF
>TRBV9|TRBJ2-3|NA|TRBD2
TGTGCCAGCAGCGGAGGACTAGCAGTTCCCACAGATACGCAGTATTTT
CASSGGLAVPTDTQYF
>TRBV7-8|TRBJ1-1|NA|NA
TGTGCCAGCAGCTTAGGAACAACTGAAGCTTTCTTT
CASSLGTTEAFF
>TRBV7-9|TRBJ2-5|once|NA
TGTGCCAGCAGCGTACAGGGTGGCTTGCCAGAGACCCAGTACTTC
CASSVQGGLPETQYF
>TRBV19|TRBJ1-2|NA|NA
TGTGCCAGTAGTATAAAGGGCAGGAGGTATGGCTACACCTTC
CASSIKGRRYGYTF